The 8 T cell receptor beta chains listed next were all sequenced from one sample in a study of CXCR3-negative and CXCR3-positive naive CD8 T cells. The method, 5' RACE with UMI labels, was used to prepare the TRB cDNA libraries. TCRdb re-called the 5' RACE reads; one entry per CDR3 protein, DNA not given. The table lists about 56,000 distinct CDR3 sequences. The specimen was memory CD8+ T cells from blood. All receptors derive from a human donor in good health. Some clones in this sample may be carry-over from other donors' samples.

The rearrangement uses TRBV29-1 and TRBJ2-7; lacking DNA, the TRBD1 call made by TCRdb goes unchecked. CDR1 SQVTM and CDR2 ANQGSEA come from the germline V gene. The CDR3 contains 15 residues. CDR3 amino acids: CSVEETGQASYEQYF.

The gene calls are TRBV27 and TRBJ2-2; TCRdb outputs TRBD1, but without DNA this stays unchecked. CDR1 and CDR2 from the germline V gene are MNHEY and SMNVEV (reference sequence). This CDR3 has 17 amino acids. The CDR3 loop is CASSYSRDRVNTGELFF.

The chain joins TRBV25-1 to TRBJ2-3. The CDR3 has 14 residues. Germline lookup yields CDR1 MGHDK and CDR2 SYGVNS. CDR3 loop: CASSLVIGTDTQYF.

This chain connects TRBV29-1 to TRBJ2-3; TCRdb returns TRBD2, unconfirmable since there is no DNA. CDR1 SQVTM and CDR2 ANQGSEA come from the germline V gene. The CDR3 runs to 13 residues. The CDR3 protein is CSAHPDSTDTQYF.

The chain is built from TRBV15 and TRBJ2-2; TCRdb's D call, TRBD1, is unchecked because there is no DNA. The CDR3 is made up of 15 amino acids. Germline V gene lookup returns CDR1 LNHNV and CDR2 YYDKDF (reference sequence). The CDR3 sequence: CATSRDRGGAGELFF.

CDR3 loop: CAIGDYIENYGYTF. The chain employs TRBV10-3 and TRBJ1-2. Germline V gene lookup returns CDR1 ENHRY and CDR2 SYGVKD. The CDR3 spans 14 residues.

The chain uses TRBV29-1 and TRBJ2-5; the TRBD2 assignment by TCRdb is unverifiable without DNA. Germline V lookup: CDR1 SQVTM, CDR2 ANQGSEA. The CDR3 totals 16 residues. This CDR3 reads CSAGRGSGRCQETQYF.

The gene calls are TRBV2 and TRBJ2-2. This CDR3 region has 13 residues. Germline V CDR1 and CDR2: SNHLY, FYNNEI. The chain's CDR3 is CASRGMNTGELFF.